Listed here is a single T cell receptor (beta chain). Its target is unknown. Treatment denoted: oral pan-JAK inhibitor, 5-10 mg twice daily. The V gene's germline CDR1 is SEHNR and CDR2 FQNEAQ (reference sequence). The CDR3 sequence is 15 residues long. The sample originates from a study of CD8+ T cells in alopecia areata. General study results and limits: Researchers reported that TCR sharing among patients proved less clear than in mice, possibly HLA-linked.

RNA extraction was followed by reverse transcription into cDNA, which acted as the sequencing template. Only in-frame clones appear in the TCRdb table, and some are missing; sequencing was by immunoSEQ multiplex PCR. The sample holds 210,000 or so clones, under 70% seen once. This specimen was CD4+ T cells sorted from blood, taken between weeks 44 and 45, from a patient treated with tofacitinib. The TCR originated in a human donor with alopecia areata. This chain connects TRBV7-9 to TRBJ2-5; 8 positions match TRBD1. The DNA end favors TRBJ2-7, so the J call may be wrong. Written as DNA, the CDR3 is TGTGCCAGCAGCCGAACCGGGACAGGACCCTACGAGCAGTACTTC. This translates into CASSRTGTGPYEQYF.